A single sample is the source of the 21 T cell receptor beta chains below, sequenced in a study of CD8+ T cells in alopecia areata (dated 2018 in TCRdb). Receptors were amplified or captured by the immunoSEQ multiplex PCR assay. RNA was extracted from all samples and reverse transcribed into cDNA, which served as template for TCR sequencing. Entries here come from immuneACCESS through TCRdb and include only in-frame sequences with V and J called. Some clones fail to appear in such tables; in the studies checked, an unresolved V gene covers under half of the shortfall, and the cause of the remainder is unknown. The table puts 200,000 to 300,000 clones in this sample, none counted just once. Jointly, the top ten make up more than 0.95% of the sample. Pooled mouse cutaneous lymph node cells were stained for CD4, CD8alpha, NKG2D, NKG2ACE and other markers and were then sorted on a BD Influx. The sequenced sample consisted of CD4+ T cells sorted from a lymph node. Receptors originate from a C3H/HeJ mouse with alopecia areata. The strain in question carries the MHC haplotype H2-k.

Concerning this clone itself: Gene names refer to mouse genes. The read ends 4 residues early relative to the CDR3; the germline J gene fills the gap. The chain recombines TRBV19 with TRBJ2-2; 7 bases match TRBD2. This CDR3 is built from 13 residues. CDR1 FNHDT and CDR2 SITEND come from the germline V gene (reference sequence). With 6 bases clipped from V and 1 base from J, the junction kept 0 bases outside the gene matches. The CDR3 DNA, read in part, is TGTGCCAGCACTGGGGGAAACACCGGG. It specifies CASTGGNTG. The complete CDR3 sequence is CASTGGNTGQLYF.

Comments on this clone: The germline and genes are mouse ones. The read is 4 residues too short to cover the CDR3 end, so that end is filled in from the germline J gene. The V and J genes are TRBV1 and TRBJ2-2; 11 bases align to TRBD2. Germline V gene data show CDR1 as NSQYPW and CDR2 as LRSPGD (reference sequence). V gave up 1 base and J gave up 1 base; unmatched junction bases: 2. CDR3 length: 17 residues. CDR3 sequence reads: CTCSAATGGGNTGQLYF. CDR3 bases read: TGCACCTGCAGTGCAGCGACTGGGGGGGGAAACACCGGG.

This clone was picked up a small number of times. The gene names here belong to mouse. The CDR3 DNA, read in part, is TGTGCCAGCGGTGAAATCAGGGTACAAGAC. This encodes CASGEIRVQD. In full, the CDR3 is CASGEIRVQDTQYF. The chain combines TRBV13-2 with TRBJ2-5, with TRBD1 as a possible D gene (5 bases). The sequence runs out 4 residues before the end of the CDR3; the remainder is reconstructed from the germline J gene. V dropped 2 bases and J dropped 3 bases, with 10 bases sitting between them. Germline V gives CDR1 NNHNN, CDR2 SYGAGS (reference sequence). CDR3 length: 14 amino acids.

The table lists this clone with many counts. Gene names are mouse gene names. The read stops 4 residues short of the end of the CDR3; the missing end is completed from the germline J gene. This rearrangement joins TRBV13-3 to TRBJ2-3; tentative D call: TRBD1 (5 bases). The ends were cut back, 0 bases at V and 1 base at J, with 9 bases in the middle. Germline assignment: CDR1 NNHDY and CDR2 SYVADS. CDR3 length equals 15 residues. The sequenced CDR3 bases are TGTGCCAGCAGTGATGGCAGGGTCCGTGCAGAA. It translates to CASSDGRVRAE. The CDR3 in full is CASSDGRVRAETLYF.

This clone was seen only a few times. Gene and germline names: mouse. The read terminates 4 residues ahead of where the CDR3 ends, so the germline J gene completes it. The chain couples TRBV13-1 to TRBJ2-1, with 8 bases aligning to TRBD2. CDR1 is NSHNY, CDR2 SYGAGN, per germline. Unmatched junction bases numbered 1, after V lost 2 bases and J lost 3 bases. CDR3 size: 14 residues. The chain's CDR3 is CASSEGLAYAEQFF. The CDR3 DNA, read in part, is TGTGCCAGCAGTGAGGGACTGGCCTATGCT.

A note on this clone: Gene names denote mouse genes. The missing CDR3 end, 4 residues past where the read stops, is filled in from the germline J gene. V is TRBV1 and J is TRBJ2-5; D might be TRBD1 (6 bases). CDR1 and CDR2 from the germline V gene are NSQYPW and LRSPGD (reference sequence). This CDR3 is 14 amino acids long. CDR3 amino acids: CTCSADRTEDTQYF. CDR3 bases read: TGCACCTGCAGTGCAGATCGGACAGAAGAC.

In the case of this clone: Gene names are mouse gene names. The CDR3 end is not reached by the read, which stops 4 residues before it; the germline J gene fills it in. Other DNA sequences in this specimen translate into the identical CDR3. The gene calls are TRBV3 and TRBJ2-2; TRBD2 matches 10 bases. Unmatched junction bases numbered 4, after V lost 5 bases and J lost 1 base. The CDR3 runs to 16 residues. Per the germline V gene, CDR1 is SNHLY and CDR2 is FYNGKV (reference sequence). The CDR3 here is CASSPRDWGNTGQLYF. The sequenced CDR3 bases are TGTGCCAGCAGCCCCCGGGACTGGGGAAACACCGGG. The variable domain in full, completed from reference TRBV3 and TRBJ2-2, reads GPKVLQIPSHQIIDMGQMVTLNCDPVSNHLYFYWYKQILGQQMEFLVNFYNGKVMEKSKLFKDQFSVERPDGSYFTLKIQPTALEDSAVYFCASSPRDWGNTGQLYFGEGSKLTVL.

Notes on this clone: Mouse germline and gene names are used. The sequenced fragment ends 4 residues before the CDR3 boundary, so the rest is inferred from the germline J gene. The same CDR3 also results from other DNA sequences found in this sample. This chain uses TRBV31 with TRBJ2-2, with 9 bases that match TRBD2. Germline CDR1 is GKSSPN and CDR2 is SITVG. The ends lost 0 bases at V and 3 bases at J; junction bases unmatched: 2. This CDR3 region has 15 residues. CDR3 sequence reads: CAWSLWGGDTGQLYF. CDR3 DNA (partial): TGTGCCTGGAGTCTTTGGGGGGGCGACACCGGG.

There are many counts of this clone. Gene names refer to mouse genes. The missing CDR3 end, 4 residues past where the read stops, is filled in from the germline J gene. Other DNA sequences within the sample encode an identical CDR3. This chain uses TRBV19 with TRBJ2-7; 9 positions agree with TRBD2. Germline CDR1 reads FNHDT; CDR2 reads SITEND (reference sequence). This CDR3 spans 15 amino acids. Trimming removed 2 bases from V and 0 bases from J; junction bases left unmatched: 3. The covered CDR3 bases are TGTGCCAGCAGTATCTGGGGGGGGAGCTCCTAT. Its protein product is CASSIWGGSSY. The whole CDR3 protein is CASSIWGGSSYEQYF.

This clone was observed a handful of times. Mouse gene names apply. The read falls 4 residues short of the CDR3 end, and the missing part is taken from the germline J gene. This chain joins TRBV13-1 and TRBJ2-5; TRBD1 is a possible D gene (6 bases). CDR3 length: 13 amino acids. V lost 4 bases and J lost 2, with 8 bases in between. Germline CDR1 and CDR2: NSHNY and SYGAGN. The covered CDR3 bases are TGTGCCAGCAGTAGGACAGCCCAAGAC. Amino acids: CASSRTAQD. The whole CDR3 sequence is CASSRTAQDTQYF.

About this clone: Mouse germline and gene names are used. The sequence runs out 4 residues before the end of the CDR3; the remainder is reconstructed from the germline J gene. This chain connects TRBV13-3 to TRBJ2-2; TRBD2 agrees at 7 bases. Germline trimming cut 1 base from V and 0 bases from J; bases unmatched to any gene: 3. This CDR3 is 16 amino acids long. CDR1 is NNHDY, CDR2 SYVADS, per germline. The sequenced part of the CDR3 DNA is TGTGCCAGCAGTGATTCTGGGGGAGCAAACACCGGG. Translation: CASSDSGGANTG. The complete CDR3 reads CASSDSGGANTGQLYF.

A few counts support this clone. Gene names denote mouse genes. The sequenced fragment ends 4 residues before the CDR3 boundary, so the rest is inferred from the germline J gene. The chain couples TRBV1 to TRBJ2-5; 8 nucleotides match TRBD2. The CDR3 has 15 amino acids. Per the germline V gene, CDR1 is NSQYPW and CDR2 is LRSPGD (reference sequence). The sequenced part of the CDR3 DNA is TGCACCTGCAGTGCACGCTGGGGGGTCCGCGAC. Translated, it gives CTCSARWGVRD. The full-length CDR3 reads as CTCSARWGVRDTQYF.

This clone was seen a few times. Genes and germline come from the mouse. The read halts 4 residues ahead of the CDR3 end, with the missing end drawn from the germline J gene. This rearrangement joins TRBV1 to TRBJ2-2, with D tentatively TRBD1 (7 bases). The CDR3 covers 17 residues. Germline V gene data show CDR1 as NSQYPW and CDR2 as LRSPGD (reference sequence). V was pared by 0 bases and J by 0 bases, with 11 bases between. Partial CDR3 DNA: TGCACCTGCAGTGCAGATGGGGGACAGACAAACACCGGG. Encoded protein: CTCSADGGQTNTG. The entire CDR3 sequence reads CTCSADGGQTNTGQLYF.

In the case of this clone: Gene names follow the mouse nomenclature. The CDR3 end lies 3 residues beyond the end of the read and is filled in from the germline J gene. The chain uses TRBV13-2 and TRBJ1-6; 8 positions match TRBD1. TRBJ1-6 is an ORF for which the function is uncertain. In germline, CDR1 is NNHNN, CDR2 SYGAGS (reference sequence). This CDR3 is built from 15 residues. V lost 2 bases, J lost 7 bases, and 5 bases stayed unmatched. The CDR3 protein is CASGERTGPNSPLYF. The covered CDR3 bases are TGTGCCAGCGGTGAGCGGACAGGGCCAAATTCGCCC.

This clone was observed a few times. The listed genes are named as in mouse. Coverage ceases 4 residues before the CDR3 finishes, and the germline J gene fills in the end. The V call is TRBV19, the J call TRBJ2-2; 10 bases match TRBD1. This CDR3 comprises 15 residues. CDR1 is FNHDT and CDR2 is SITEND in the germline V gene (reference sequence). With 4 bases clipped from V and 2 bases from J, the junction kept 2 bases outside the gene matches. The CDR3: CASSSDRGNTGQLYF. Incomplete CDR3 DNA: TGTGCCAGCAGTTCGGACAGGGGGAACACCGGG.

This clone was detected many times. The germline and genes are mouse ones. Incomplete CDR3 DNA: TGTGCCACGACAACGAACTATGCT. Its protein product is CATTTNYA. In full, the CDR3 reads CATTTNYAEQFF. This rearrangement joins TRBV17 to TRBJ2-1; no firm D call. Read coverage stops 4 residues before the CDR3 terminus; the germline J gene supplies the remainder. Germline CDR1 is MNHDT and CDR2 is YYDKIL. The length of the CDR3 is 12 residues.

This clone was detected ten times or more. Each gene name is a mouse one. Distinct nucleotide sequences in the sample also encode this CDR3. This CDR3 is CASSLPGQNSDYTF. CDR3 bases read: TGTGCCAGCTCTCTACCCGGACAGAACTCC. V is TRBV12-1 and J is TRBJ1-2, with D perhaps TRBD1 (6 bases). Read sequence stops 4 residues before the CDR3 end, and the germline J gene provides the missing end. Germline loops: CDR1 SGHSN, CDR2 HYEKVE. The CDR3 spans 14 residues. V was trimmed by 1 base and J by 2 bases, leaving 10 bases between them. Based on the CDR3 plus reference TRBV12-1 and TRBJ1-2, the full variable domain is DSGVVQSPRHIIKEKGGRSVLTCIPISGHSNVVWYQQTLGKELKFLIQHYEKVERDKGFLPSRFSVQQFDDYHSEMNMSALELEDSAMYFCASSLPGQNSDYTFGSGTRLLVI.

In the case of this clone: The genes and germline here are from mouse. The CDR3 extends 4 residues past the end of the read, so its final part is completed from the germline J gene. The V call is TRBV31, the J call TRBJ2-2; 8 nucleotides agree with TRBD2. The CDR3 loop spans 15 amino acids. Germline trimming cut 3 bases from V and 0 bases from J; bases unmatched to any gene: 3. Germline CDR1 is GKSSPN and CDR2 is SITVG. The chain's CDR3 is CAWSRDWTNTGQLYF. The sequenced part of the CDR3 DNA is TGTGCCTGGAGCCGGGACTGGACAAACACCGGG.

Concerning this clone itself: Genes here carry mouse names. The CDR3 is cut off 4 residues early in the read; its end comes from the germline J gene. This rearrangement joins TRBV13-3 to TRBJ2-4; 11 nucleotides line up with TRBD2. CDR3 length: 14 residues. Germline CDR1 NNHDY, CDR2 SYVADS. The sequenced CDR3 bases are TGTGCCAGCACCATGACTGGGGGGGGAAAC. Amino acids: CASTMTGGGN. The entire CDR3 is CASTMTGGGNTLYF.

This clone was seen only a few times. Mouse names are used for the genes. The CDR3 reads CASSPGTEYNSPLYF. CDR3 DNA, as far as it was read: TGTGCCAGCAGCCCCGGGACAGAATATAATTCGCCC. The chain uses TRBV5 and TRBJ1-6, with 7 bases identical to TRBD1. From the germline J gene comes the end of the CDR3, since the read stops 3 residues before it. TRBJ1-6 is sorted into the ORF group, with uncertain function. The CDR3 contains 15 residues. With 4 bases clipped from V and 4 bases from J, the junction kept 4 bases outside the gene matches. Germline assignment: CDR1 LGHNA and CDR2 YNLKQL (reference sequence).

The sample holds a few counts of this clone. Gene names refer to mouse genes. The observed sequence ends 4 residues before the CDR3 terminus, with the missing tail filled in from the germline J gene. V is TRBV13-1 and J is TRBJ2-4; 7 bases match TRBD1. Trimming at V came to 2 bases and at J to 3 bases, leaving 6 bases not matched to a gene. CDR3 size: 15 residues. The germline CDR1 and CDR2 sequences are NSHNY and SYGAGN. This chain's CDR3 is CASSDYRGWQNTLYF. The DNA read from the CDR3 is TGTGCCAGCAGTGACTACAGGGGTTGGCAAAAC.